This is a list of T cell receptor beta chains from one sample in a study of T cells in Graves' hyperthyroidism and ophthalmopathy. MiXCR, run by TCRdb on the multiplex PCR reads, gives a single entry per CDR3 protein. The repertoire includes over 250,000 distinct CDR3 sequences, less than 30% of them detected once, and about a quarter sits in the top ten. The sample consisted of blood. These receptors all stem from a middle-aged man with Graves' hyperthyroidism that later progressed to Graves' ophthalmopathy. CDR3s include the opening cysteine and the closing phenylalanine or tryptophan. Fields, in order: J gene, D gene, V gene, clone size, CDR3 DNA, CDR3 protein. D genes are given only for firm matches. Not every row has a clone size; where given, it reads once, few, many or a size class.

J: TRBJ2-5; D: TRBD1; V: TRBV7-9; size: -; DNA: TGTGCCAGCAGCTTCTCGGGACAGGGAGAGACCCAGTACTTC; CDR3: CASSFSGQGETQYF
J: TRBJ1-1; D: TRBD1; V: TRBV6-2/TRBV6-3; size: many; DNA: TGTGCCAGCAGTTCCCCGGGACAGGGGGCCTCTGAAGCTTTCTTT; CDR3: CASSSPGQGASEAFF
J: TRBJ2-5; D: -; V: TRBV5-1; size: few; DNA: TGCGCCAGCAGCGCATCCGGGACCCTGCAAGAGACCCAGTACTTC; CDR3: CASSASGTLQETQYF
J: TRBJ1-1; D: -; V: TRBV9; size: many; DNA: TGTGCCAGCAGCGTAGGCCAGCGGGTAACCGGGAACCCACTTCGGACTGAAGCTTTCTTT; CDR3: CASSVGQRVTGNPLRTEAFF
J: TRBJ2-7; D: -; V: TRBV9; size: many; DNA: TGTGCCAGCAGCCCCAGATACGACAGCTACGAGCAGTACTTC; CDR3: CASSPRYDSYEQYF
J: TRBJ1-1; D: -; V: TRBV19; size: many; DNA: TGTGCCAGTAGCATGGACACTGAAGCTTTCTTT; CDR3: CASSMDTEAFF
J: TRBJ2-2; D: TRBD1; V: TRBV6-5; size: many; DNA: TGTGCCAGCAGTTCGTCCGGACAGGGGAACACCGGGGAGCTGTTTTTT; CDR3: CASSSSGQGNTGELFF
J: TRBJ1-1; D: -; V: TRBV19; size: many; DNA: TGTGCCAGTAGTATAGGGAGGGACCAGTCTCGGAACACTGAAGCTTTCTTT; CDR3: CASSIGRDQSRNTEAFF
J: TRBJ1-5; D: TRBD1; V: TRBV12-3/TRBV12-4; size: many; DNA: TGTGCCAGCAGCCCCACAGGGGGCCAGCCCCAGCATTTT; CDR3: CASSPTGGQPQHF
J: TRBJ1-5; D: TRBD1; V: TRBV6-1; size: -; DNA: TGTGCCAGCAGCCACGACTCGCAGGGGGGGACCCAGCATTTT; CDR3: CASSHDSQGGTQHF
J: TRBJ2-7; D: -; V: TRBV12-3/TRBV12-4; size: many; DNA: TGTGCCAGCAGTTTTCGACAGGATTACGAGCAGTACTTC; CDR3: CASSFRQDYEQYF